This T cell receptor (beta chain) was sequenced during a study of blood T cell repertoires in COVID-19. Only in-frame clones appear in the TCRdb table, and some are missing; sequencing was by immunoSEQ multiplex PCR. This table holds 150,000 to 200,000 clones, roughly four fifths found once. Germline lookup yields CDR1 MNHEY and CDR2 SVGAGI. Trimming took 6 bases from V and 1 from J, leaving 15 bases between them. CDR3 length: 15 residues. The clonotype was recovered from a woman between 40 and 50 years old with acute or convalescent COVID-19. Sequences were obtained from peripheral blood. J is TRBJ1-2 and V is TRBV6-5; D is unclear. CDR3 region: CASSPQGGFNYGYTF. The CDR3 DNA sequence: TGTGCCAGCAGCCCCCAAGGAGGGTTTAACTATGGCTACACCTTC.